One and the same sample provided the 8 T cell receptor beta chains below, sequenced in a study of cytomegalovirus exposure and HLA in healthy donors. PCR involved 60 Vbeta and 13 Jbeta primers. The data were produced by immunoSEQ multiplex PCR, yet TCRdb's version contains in-frame clones alone and is incomplete. The sample has fewer than 200,000 clones, 75% to 85% seen once; the top ten hold about 2.2%. Material for sequencing was PBMCs. The receptors come from a young woman in good health and CMV-seronegative.

This chain links TRBV14 with TRBJ2-7; 13 bases are shared with TRBD2. The germline gives CDR1 SGHDN, CDR2 FVKESK. Unmatched junction bases numbered 3, after V lost 1 base and J lost 0 bases. This CDR3 contains 17 residues. CDR3 residues: CASSQGLAGGTSYEQYF. In DNA form, the CDR3 reads TGTGCCAGCAGCCAAGGACTAGCGGGGGGAACCTCCTACGAGCAGTACTTC.

To note about this clone: An end of the junction does not agree with germline; a read error may underlie this. CDR3 DNA sequence: TGTGCCAGCAGCACGCCAAGGTTCCAGGGTAACTCTGGGGCCAACGGCCTGACTTTC. Translation gives CASSTPRFQGNSGANGLTF. The genes are TRBV7-9 and TRBJ2-6, with D possibly TRBD1 on 5 matching bases. The germline gives CDR1 SEHNR, CDR2 FQNEAQ (reference sequence). The CDR3 is made up of 19 amino acids.

This clone was detected once. The chain uses TRBV2 and TRBJ2-3, with D unclear. The ends were cut back, 7 bases at V and 1 base at J, with 9 bases in the middle. CDR3 length equals 13 residues. Germline assignment: CDR1 SNHLY and CDR2 FYNNEI. The CDR3 sequence is CASTLIGTDTQYF. Written as DNA, the CDR3 is TGTGCCAGCACCTTGATAGGCACAGATACGCAGTATTTT.

This sequence joins TRBV5-4 and TRBJ1-4; 10 bases match TRBD1. Germline V gives CDR1 SGHNT, CDR2 YYREEE (reference sequence). The junction had 6 bases not matched to a gene; V was cut back by 3 bases and J by 7 bases. This CDR3 spans 15 amino acids. The CDR3 here is CASSSGTGVFEKLFF. CDR3 DNA sequence: TGTGCCAGCAGCTCCGGGACAGGGGTTTTTGAAAAACTGTTTTTT. Combining the CDR3 with reference TRBV5-4 and TRBJ1-4 gives the whole variable domain ETGVTQSPTHLIKTRGQQVTLRCSSQSGHNTVSWYQQALGQGPQFIFQYYREEENGRGNFPPRFSGLQFPNYSSELNVNALELDDSALYLCASSSGTGVFEKLFFGSGTQLSVL.

The V and J genes are TRBV5-6 and TRBJ2-7; 8 bases agree with TRBD1. With 4 bases clipped from V and 6 bases from J, the junction kept 9 bases outside the gene matches. CDR1 and CDR2 from the germline V gene are SGHDT and YYEEEE. CDR3 size: 14 residues. The CDR3 DNA reads as TGTGCCAGCAGCCCCGGACAGGGTGCCCTCGAGCAGTACTTC. It encodes CASSPGQGALEQYF.

V is TRBV15 and J is TRBJ1-6; TRBD1 matches 9 bases. The CDR3 runs 15 residues. In germline, CDR1 is LNHNV, CDR2 YYDKDF (reference sequence). V trimming: 5 bases; J trimming: 9 bases; junction bases outside the gene matches: 8. CDR3 nucleotide sequence: TGTGCCACCAGCGCCGGGACAGGGCGAATTTCACCCCTCCACTTT. It specifies CATSAGTGRISPLHF.

J is TRBJ2-1 and V is TRBV5-4; weak D call: TRBD1 (5 bases). The CDR3 sequence is 14 residues long. V shed 4 bases and J shed 10 bases, with 18 bases lying between them. Germline-derived CDR1 and CDR2 are SGHNT and YYREEE (reference sequence). Here the CDR3 reads CASSPVPHRQEQFF. CDR3 DNA sequence: TGTGCCAGCAGCCCGGTTCCCCACCGACAGGAGCAGTTCTTC.

This chain links TRBV5-4 with TRBJ2-7; TRBD2 aligns across 14 bases. V trimming: 2 bases; J trimming: 2 bases; junction bases outside the gene matches: 6. The CDR3 is 17 residues long. CDR1 is SGHNT and CDR2 is YYREEE in the germline V gene (reference sequence). CDR3 in amino acids: CASSFGTSGRDAYEQYF. DNA for the CDR3: TGTGCCAGCAGCTTCGGGACTAGCGGGAGAGACGCCTACGAGCAGTACTTC.